Below are 8 T cell receptor beta chains sequenced from a single sample in a study of cytomegalovirus exposure and HLA in healthy donors. Primers included in the PCR were 60 Vbeta and 13 Jbeta primers. Clones were read by immunoSEQ multiplex PCR, and TCRdb kept only the in-frame ones, dropping some. The sample holds about 140,000 clones; roughly 75% are singletons and the top ten take 10% to 12%. Sequenced material: PBMCs. All receptors derive from a young man in good health and CMV-seropositive.

This clone was picked up a small number of times. The chain links TRBV7-2 to TRBJ2-3, with 10 bases aligning to TRBD2. CDR3 size: 16 residues. Germline CDR1 reads SGHTA; CDR2 reads FQGNSA. With 1 base clipped from V and 8 bases from J, the junction kept 9 bases outside the gene matches. The CDR3 DNA follows: TGTGCCAGCAGCTTAGTAACAGCGGGAGGGCCTGTTACGCAGTATTTT. It specifies CASSLVTAGGPVTQYF.

The chain links TRBV6-1 to TRBJ2-1; 7 bases agree with TRBD2. This CDR3 has 14 amino acids. Germline CDR1 MNHNS, CDR2 SASEGT. Trimming took 7 bases from V and 1 from J; bases not matched to a gene: 4. The CDR3 bases are TGTGCCAGCAAGATAGCGGGTTCCTACAATGAGCAGTTCTTC. Translated, it gives CASKIAGSYNEQFF.

The sample holds one count of this clone. The V and J genes are TRBV5-1 and TRBJ2-1; 10 bases are shared with TRBD2. In germline, CDR1 is SGHRS, CDR2 YFSETQ. This CDR3 has 15 residues. Trimming cost V 5 bases and J 5 bases; bases outside gene matches: 7. CDR3 protein: CASRKREGLHNEQFF. The DNA of the CDR3 is TGCGCCAGCAGAAAGCGGGAGGGCCTTCACAATGAGCAGTTCTTC.

This sequence joins TRBV5-1 and TRBJ1-1; a weak D match, TRBD1 (5 bases). The CDR3 loop spans 16 amino acids. Per the germline V gene, CDR1 is SGHRS and CDR2 is YFSETQ. The germline V and J ends were trimmed by 5 bases and 2 bases, with 19 bases remaining between them. CDR3 sequence reads: CASSPYGLGTNTEAFF. In DNA, the CDR3 is TGCGCCAGCAGTCCGTATGGGCTAGGGACTAACACTGAAGCTTTCTTT.

There are a few counts of this clone. The chain links TRBV5-6 to TRBJ2-7; 7 bases line up with TRBD1. The germline CDR1 and CDR2 sequences are SGHDT and YYEEEE. This CDR3 region has 16 residues. The ends lost 6 bases at V and 2 bases at J; junction bases unmatched: 14. DNA of the CDR3: TGTGCCAGCACCCTCTCCCCCGGGACAGCGACCTACGAGCAGTACTTC. Translating gives CASTLSPGTATYEQYF.

The chain joins TRBV5-1 to TRBJ2-3; TRBD1 matches at 8 bases. With 0 bases clipped from V and 3 bases from J, the junction kept 0 bases outside the gene matches. Germline assignment: CDR1 SGHRS and CDR2 YFSETQ. The CDR3 extends over 14 amino acids. CDR3 sequence: CASSLGTGTDTQYF. For the CDR3, the DNA is TGCGCCAGCAGCTTGGGGACAGGGACAGATACGCAGTATTTT. Full variable domain (outside the CDR3, taken from reference TRBV5-1 and TRBJ2-3): KAGVTQTPRYLIKTRGQQVTLSCSPISGHRSVSWYQQTPGQGLQFLFEYFSETQRNKGNFPGRFSGRQFSNSRSEMNVSTLELGDSALYLCASSLGTGTDTQYFGPGTRLTVL.

A single count supports this clone. The V call is TRBV29-1, the J call TRBJ1-1; possible D gene TRBD1, 5 bases. CDR3 size: 11 residues. CDR1 SQVTM and CDR2 ANQGSEA come from the germline V gene. Trimming took off 4 bases at V and 6 bases at J, with 9 bases between the two ends. CDR3 amino acids: CSVAPRAEAFF. As DNA, the CDR3 is TGCAGCGTTGCCCCCAGGGCTGAAGCTTTCTTT.

V usage is TRBV5-4 and J usage is TRBJ2-5, with 11 bases fitting TRBD2. The CDR3 totals 15 residues. Germline-derived CDR1 and CDR2 are SGHNT and YYREEE (reference sequence). V lost 4 bases and J lost 3; bases outside the gene matches: 5. The CDR3 sequence: CASSPLTSGEETQYF. For the CDR3, the DNA is TGTGCCAGCAGCCCATTGACTAGCGGGGAAGAGACCCAGTACTTC. Filled out from reference TRBV5-4 and TRBJ2-5, the complete variable domain reads ETGVTQSPTHLIKTRGQQVTLRCSSQSGHNTVSWYQQALGQGPQFIFQYYREEENGRGNFPPRFSGLQFPNYSSELNVNALELDDSALYLCASSPLTSGEETQYFGPGTRLLVL.